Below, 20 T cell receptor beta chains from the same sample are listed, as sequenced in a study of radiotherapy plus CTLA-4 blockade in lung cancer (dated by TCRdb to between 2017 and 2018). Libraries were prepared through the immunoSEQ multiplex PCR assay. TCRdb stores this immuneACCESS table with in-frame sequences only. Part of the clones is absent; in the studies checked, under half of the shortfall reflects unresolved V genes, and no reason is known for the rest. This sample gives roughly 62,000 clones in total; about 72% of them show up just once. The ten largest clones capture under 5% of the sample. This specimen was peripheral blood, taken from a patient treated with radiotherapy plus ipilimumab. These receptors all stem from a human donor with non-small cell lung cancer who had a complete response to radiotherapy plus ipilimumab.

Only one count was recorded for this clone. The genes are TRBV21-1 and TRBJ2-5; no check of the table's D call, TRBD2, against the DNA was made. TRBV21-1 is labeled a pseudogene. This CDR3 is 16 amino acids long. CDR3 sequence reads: CASSRGLAGPQETQYF. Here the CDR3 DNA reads TGTGCCAGCAGCAGAGGACTAGCGGGACCTCAAGAGACCCAGTACTTC.

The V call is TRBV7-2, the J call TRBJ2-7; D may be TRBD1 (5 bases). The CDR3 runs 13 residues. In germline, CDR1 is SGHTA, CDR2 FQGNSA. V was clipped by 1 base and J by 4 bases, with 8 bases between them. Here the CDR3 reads CASSLGRVYEQYV. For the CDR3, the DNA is TGTGCCAGCAGCTTAGGCAGGGTTTACGAGCAGTACGTC.

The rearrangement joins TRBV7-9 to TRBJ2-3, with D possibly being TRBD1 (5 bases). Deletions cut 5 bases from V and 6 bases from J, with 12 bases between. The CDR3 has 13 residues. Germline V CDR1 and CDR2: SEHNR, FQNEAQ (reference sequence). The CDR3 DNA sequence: TGTGCCAGCAGCGAAGCAGGGCGGGATACGCAGTATTTT. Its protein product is CASSEAGRDTQYF.

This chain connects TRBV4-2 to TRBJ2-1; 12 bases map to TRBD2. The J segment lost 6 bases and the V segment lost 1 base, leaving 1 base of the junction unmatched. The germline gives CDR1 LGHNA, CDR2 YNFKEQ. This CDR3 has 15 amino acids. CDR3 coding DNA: TGTGCCAGCAGCCAAGGGACTAGCGGGACCAATGAGCAGTTCTTC. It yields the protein CASSQGTSGTNEQFF.

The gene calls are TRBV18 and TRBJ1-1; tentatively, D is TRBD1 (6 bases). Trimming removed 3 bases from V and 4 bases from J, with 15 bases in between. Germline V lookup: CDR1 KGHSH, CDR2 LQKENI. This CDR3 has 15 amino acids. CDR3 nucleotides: TGTGCCAGCTCACCTACAGGGTGGGGGGGCACTGAAGCTTTCTTT. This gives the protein CASSPTGWGGTEAFF.

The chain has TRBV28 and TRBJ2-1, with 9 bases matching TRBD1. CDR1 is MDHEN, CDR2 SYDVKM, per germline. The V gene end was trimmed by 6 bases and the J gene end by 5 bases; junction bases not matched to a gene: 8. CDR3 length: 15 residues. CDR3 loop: CASRQGGQGHNEQFF. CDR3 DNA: TGTGCCAGCAGACAAGGGGGACAGGGCCACAATGAGCAGTTCTTC. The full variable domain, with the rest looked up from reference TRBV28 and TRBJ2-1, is DVKVTQSSRYLVKRTGEKVFLECVQDMDHENMFWYRQDPGLGLRLIYFSYDVKMKEKGDIPEGYSVSREKKERFSLILESASTNQTSMYLCASRQGGQGHNEQFFGPGTRLTVL.

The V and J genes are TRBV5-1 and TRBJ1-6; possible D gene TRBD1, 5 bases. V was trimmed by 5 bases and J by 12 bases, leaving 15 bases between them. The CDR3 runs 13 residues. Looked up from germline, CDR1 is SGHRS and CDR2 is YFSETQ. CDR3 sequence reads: CASRPDSKGPLHF. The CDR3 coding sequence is TGCGCCAGCAGACCCGACAGCAAAGGACCCCTCCACTTT.

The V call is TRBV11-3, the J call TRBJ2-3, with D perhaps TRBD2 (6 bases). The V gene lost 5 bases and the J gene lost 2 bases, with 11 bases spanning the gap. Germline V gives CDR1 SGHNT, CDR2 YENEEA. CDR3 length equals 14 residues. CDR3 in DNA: TGTGCCAGCAGCCAAAGGGACTCCACAGATACGCAGTATTTT. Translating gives CASSQRDSTDTQYF. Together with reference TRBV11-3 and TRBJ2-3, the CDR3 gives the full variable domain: EAGVVQSPRYKIIEKKQPVAFWCNPISGHNTLYWYLQNLGQGPELLIRYENEEAVDDSQLPKDRFSAERLKGVDSTLKIQPAELGDSAVYLCASSQRDSTDTQYFGPGTRLTVL.

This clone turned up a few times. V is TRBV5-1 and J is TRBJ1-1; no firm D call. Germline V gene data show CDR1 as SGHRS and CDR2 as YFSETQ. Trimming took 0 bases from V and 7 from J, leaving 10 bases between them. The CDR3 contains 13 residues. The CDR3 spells CASSLADTIEAFF. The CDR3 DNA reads TGCGCCAGCAGCTTGGCCGACACGATTGAAGCTTTCTTT. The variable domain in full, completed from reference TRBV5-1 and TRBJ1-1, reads KAGVTQTPRYLIKTRGQQVTLSCSPISGHRSVSWYQQTPGQGLQFLFEYFSETQRNKGNFPGRFSGRQFSNSRSEMNVSTLELGDSALYLCASSLADTIEAFFGQGTRLTVV.

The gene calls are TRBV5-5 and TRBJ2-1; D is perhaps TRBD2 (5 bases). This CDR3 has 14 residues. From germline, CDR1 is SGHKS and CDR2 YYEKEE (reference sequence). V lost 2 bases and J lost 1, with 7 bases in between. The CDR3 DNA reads TGTGCCAGCAGCTTATGGACTTCCTACAATGAGCAGTTCTTC. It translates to CASSLWTSYNEQFF.

DNA for the CDR3: TGTGCCAGCAGCCCGACTAGCGGGAACACCTACGAGCAGTACGTC. Its translation is CASSPTSGNTYEQYV. V gene TRBV6-6 combines with J gene TRBJ2-7; 11 bases are a match to TRBD2. The CDR3 spans 15 residues. CDR1 is MNHNY, CDR2 SVGAGI, per germline (reference sequence). After removal of 6 bases from V and 2 bases from J, the junction contained 6 bases not matched to a gene.

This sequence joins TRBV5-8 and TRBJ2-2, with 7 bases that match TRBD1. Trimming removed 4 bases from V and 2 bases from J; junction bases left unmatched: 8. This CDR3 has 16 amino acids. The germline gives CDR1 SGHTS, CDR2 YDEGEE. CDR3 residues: CASSGAGGSNTGELFF. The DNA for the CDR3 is TGTGCCAGCAGCGGAGCAGGGGGTTCTAACACCGGGGAGCTGTTTTTT.

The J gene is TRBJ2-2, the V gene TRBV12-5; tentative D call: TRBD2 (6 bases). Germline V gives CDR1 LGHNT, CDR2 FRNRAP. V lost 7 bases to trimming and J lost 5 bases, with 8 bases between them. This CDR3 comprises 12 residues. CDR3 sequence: CASAGVTGELFF. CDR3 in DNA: TGTGCTAGTGCGGGAGTTACCGGGGAGCTGTTTTTT.

The CDR3 loop reads CASSEELGNYGYTF. CDR3 DNA sequence: TGTGCCAGCAGTGAGGAATTAGGAAACTATGGCTACACCTTC. V and J are TRBV6-1 and TRBJ1-2; D not certain. Germline lookup yields CDR1 MNHNS and CDR2 SASEGT. The CDR3 sequence is 14 residues long. Trimming removed 3 bases from V and 2 bases from J, with 10 bases in between.

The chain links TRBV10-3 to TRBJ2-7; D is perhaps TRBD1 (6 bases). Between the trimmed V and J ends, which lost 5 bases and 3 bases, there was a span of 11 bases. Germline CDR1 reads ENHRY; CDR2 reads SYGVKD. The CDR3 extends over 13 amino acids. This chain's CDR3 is CAISRTDDYEQYF. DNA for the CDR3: TGTGCCATCAGTAGGACAGACGACTACGAGCAGTACTTC.

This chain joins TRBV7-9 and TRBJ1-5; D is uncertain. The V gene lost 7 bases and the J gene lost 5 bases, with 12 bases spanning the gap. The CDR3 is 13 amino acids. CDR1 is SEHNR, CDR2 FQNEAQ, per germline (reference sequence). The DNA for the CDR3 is TGTGCCAGCACCCGCGGGGTGGATCAGCCCCAGCATTTT. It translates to CASTRGVDQPQHF.

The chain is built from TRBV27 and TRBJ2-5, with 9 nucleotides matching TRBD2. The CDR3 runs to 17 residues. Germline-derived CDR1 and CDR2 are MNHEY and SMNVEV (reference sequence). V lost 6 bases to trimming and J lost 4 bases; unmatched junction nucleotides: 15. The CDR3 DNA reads TGTGCCAGCAGCCCGACCCGGGGCGGGGGGGCTCTAGAGACCCAGTACTTC. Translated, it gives CASSPTRGGGALETQYF.

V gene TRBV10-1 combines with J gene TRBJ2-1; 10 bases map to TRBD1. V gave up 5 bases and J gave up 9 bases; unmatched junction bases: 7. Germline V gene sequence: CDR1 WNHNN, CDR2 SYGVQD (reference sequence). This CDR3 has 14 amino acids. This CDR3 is CASSRQGARGEQFF. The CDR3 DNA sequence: TGCGCCAGCAGTAGACAGGGGGCACGTGGTGAGCAGTTCTTC.

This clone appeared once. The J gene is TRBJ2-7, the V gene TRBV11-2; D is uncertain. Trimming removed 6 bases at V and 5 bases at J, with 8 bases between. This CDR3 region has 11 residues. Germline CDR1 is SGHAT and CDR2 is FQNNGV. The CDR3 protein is CASSRSHEQYF. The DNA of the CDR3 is TGTGCCAGCAGTCGTAGCCACGAGCAGTACTTC.

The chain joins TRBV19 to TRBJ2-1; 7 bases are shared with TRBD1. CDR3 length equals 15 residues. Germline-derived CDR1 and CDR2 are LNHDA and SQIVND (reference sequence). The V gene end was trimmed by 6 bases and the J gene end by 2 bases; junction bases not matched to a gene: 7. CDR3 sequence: CASRREQGPYNEQFF. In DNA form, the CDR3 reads TGTGCCAGTAGAAGGGAACAGGGGCCCTACAATGAGCAGTTCTTC.